This T cell receptor beta chain was sequenced in a study of post-analysis software for immune sequencing data. General study points: Those with multiple sclerosis, the patient group, showed significantly lower normalized Chao1 diversity than controls. Under the F measure, samples that were prepared in one batch clustered strongly together.

The authors incorporated unique molecular identifiers into the TCR beta cDNA libraries. T cells numbering about 0.9 to 10 million yielded cDNA molecules that totaled roughly 500,000. TCRdb itself ran the PCR reads through MiXCR, one entry per CDR3 protein. The table shows more than 350,000 distinct CDR3 sequences, with less than 40% occurring only once. A note on this clonotype: The target antigen is unknown.

Sequencing was performed on blood. The source of this sequence is a girl aged 2-10 years with multiple sclerosis.

This CDR3 reads CASSSPWRKSGTPEQFF. In DNA, the CDR3 is TGTGCCAGCAGTTCCCCATGGAGGAAGAGCGGGACCCCTGAGCAGTTCTTC. This sequence joins TRBV12-3 or TRBV12-4 and TRBJ2-1, with TRBD2 identical over 7 bases. The junction had 18 bases not matched to a gene; V was cut back by 4 bases and J by 9 bases. The CDR3 loop spans 17 amino acids.